This note documents a single T cell receptor (beta chain) sequence. The table lists this clone with a few counts. Its binding antigen is unknown. The record has no base qualities; no much larger clone is one base away. The sample's treatment or condition label, decoded: 19 received Ad26.COV2.S at low or high dose, single or two shots; roughly five received placebo; per-sample allocation not given. Repertoires of vaccine and placebo recipients were sequenced from samples taken on day 63 after the first injection. Cohort 1b enrolled about two dozen adults aged 18-55 years at a single site in Boston, USA, between 29 July and 7 August 2020. Ad26.COV2.S consisted of a replication-incompetent adenovirus type 26 vector by which a prefusion-stabilized SARS-CoV-2 spike protein from the original Wuhan strain was expressed. The data belong to a study of Ad26.COV2.S vaccination and SARS-CoV-2 variants (dated by TCRdb to about 2021). Background for the entire study: Vaccine-arm donors were drawn from COV1001, a multicentre, randomized, double-blind, placebo-controlled phase I-IIa trial of Ad26.COV2.S in healthy adults. Dosing of Ad26.COV2.S was intramuscular, at either 5x10^10 or 1x10^11 viral particles, delivered as one shot or as two shots spaced 56 days apart. TCRbeta repertoire sequencing was used to assess the specificity and breadth of SARS-CoV-2-reactive T cell receptors after Ad26.COV2.S vaccination. The TCR-sequenced set comprised approximately 32 samples: some 20 Ad26.COV2.S vaccine recipients, 5 placebo recipients and 8 SARS-CoV-2 convalescent individuals. Participants in the trial were split at random into five groups of five each, receiving low-dose or high-dose Ad26.COV2.S once or twice, or else placebo on both occasions. Throughout the experiments and outcome assessment, investigators stayed blinded to trial group allocation. What the work shows at the level of the full study, not this receptor alone: The authors noted that total T cell responses may have been underestimated by the TCR breadth and depth analyses. The study was not powered to compare responses between vaccine doses or regimens. After vaccination, substantial breadth of spike-specific CD8+ and CD4+ T cell responses was reported. Vaccine and placebo recipients had similar non-spike TCR breadth, a finding consistent with the vaccine containing only spike. Compared with placebo recipients, Ad26.COV2.S recipients showed higher spike-specific TCR breadth (P = 0.0014).

The immunoSEQ Assay was the method used to sequence TCRbeta CDR3 regions. After extraction, genomic DNA underwent amplification by bias-controlled multiplex PCR, followed by high-throughput sequencing. The study's processing was this. Collapsing and filtering of sequences were performed to quantify the absolute abundance of each unique TCRbeta CDR3 region. T cell fraction was estimated by normalizing TCRbeta template counts to usable DNA, with usable DNA measured through amplification of reference genes found in all nucleated cells. Repertoire TCRs were annotated as SARS-CoV-2-specific when V gene, CDR3 amino acid sequence and J gene were exactly matched to a known reactive TCR set. The reference SARS-CoV-2 TCR set was derived from MIRA and filtered for enrichment in COVID-19-positive ImmuneCODE repertoires, a step that removed public or cross-reactive TCRs. Drawing on the MIRA antigens, annotated TCRs were analysed further at the level of specific ORF or position within ORF. Depth was the summed frequency of annotated unique rearrangements, while breadth was defined as annotated unique rearrangements over total unique productive rearrangements. Group comparisons of TCR breadth used two-sided Wilcoxon rank-sum tests. TCRdb took this table from immuneACCESS and kept in-frame rearrangements with V and J called. Such tables lack part of the clones; where checked against another copy, unresolved V genes explain under half of the gap, and the rest is unexplained. The V and J calls and clone size were taken over from that table, and D and trimming were inferred from the DNA. This sample gives 400,000 to 500,000 clones in total; 85% to 90% of them show up just once. The ten top clones hold approximately 4% of the sample.

The germline V gene yields SGDLS for CDR1 and YYNGEE for CDR2. The V end loses 0 bases and the J end loses 7 bases, and a stretch of 10 bases separates them. The CDR3 measures 13 amino acids from cysteine to phenylalanine. Of the read, only the CDR3 DNA is kept; its 39 bases are in frame from base 1. This sequence uses TRBV9 and TRBJ1-2, with the D gene uncertain. The source is a person between 18 and 59 years old who received the Ad26.COV2.S COVID-19 vaccine or a placebo. Specimen: peripheral blood, collected in a trial of Ad26.COV2.S vaccine versus placebo. The DNA reads as follows: TGTGCCAGCAGCGTAGAAGGTTGGGGTGGCTACACCTTC. It translates as CASSVEGWGGYTF.